Listed below are T cell receptor beta chains from one sample, sequenced in a study of Graves' ophthalmopathy and Graves' hyperthyroidism. Via MiXCR, TCRdb re-called the multiplex PCR reads, giving one row per CDR3 protein. The sample includes about 620,000 distinct CDR3 sequences, 22% of them seen just once. The specimen was peripheral blood. These receptors were obtained from a woman aged 18-35 years with stable Graves' hyperthyroidism. Some clones in this sample may be carry-over from other donors' samples. Both conserved end residues are part of each CDR3. A D gene is named only where the DNA matches it firmly. Rows may omit the clone size; those that give it use once, few, many or a size class.

d_gene: NA; j_gene: TRBJ2-5; abundance: once; v_gene: TRBV5-1; CDR3nt: TGCGCCAGCAGCTCCCTTCGGGGGGCAGGAAGGCGAGAGACCCAGTACTTC; CDR3aa: CASSSLRGAGRRETQYF
d_gene: NA; j_gene: TRBJ1-2; abundance: NA; v_gene: TRBV7-2; CDR3nt: TGTGCCAGCAGGACCGGGGTCCACGACTATGGCTACACCTTC; CDR3aa: CASRTGVHDYGYTF
d_gene: NA; j_gene: TRBJ1-3; abundance: many; v_gene: TRBV29-1; CDR3nt: TGCAGCGTTAAGACAGACCTTGGAAACACCATATATTTT; CDR3aa: CSVKTDLGNTIYF
d_gene: NA; j_gene: TRBJ2-5; abundance: many; v_gene: TRBV28; CDR3nt: TGTGCCAGCAGTTTCGGACCGAGCCAAGAGACCCAGTACTTC; CDR3aa: CASSFGPSQETQYF
d_gene: NA; j_gene: TRBJ1-1; abundance: many; v_gene: TRBV5-1; CDR3nt: TGCGCCAGCAGCACCTTAGCCGGTCTACTGAACACTGAAGCTTTCTTT; CDR3aa: CASSTLAGLLNTEAFF
d_gene: TRBD1; j_gene: TRBJ1-2; abundance: many; v_gene: TRBV6-5; CDR3nt: TGTGCCAGCACCCGAACAGGGGAGGACGGCTACACCTTC; CDR3aa: CASTRTGEDGYTF
d_gene: NA; j_gene: TRBJ2-7; abundance: NA; v_gene: TRBV20-1; CDR3nt: TGCAGTGCTCCACCGAGACAGCTTTCCTACGAGCAGTACTTC; CDR3aa: CSAPPRQLSYEQYF
d_gene: NA; j_gene: TRBJ1-5; abundance: many; v_gene: TRBV6-1; CDR3nt: TGTGCCACCGCCCCGGGGAGCAATCAGCCCCAGCATTTT; CDR3aa: CATAPGSNQPQHF
d_gene: TRBD1; j_gene: TRBJ2-7; abundance: NA; v_gene: TRBV4-2; CDR3nt: TGTGCCAGCAGCCCACATGGGACAGGATTAACCTACGAGCAGTACTTC; CDR3aa: CASSPHGTGLTYEQYF
d_gene: NA; j_gene: TRBJ2-5; abundance: many; v_gene: TRBV12-3/TRBV12-4; CDR3nt: TGTGCCAGCAGTTTCCCCCTAGGCCCCCGCCAAGAGACCCAGTACTTC; CDR3aa: CASSFPLGPRQETQYF
d_gene: TRBD1; j_gene: TRBJ2-7; abundance: NA; v_gene: TRBV11-2; CDR3nt: TGTGCCAGCAGCTTAGGTCAGGGGGCTGTAGGGTACGAGCAGTACTTC; CDR3aa: CASSLGQGAVGYEQYF
d_gene: TRBD1; j_gene: TRBJ1-1; abundance: NA; v_gene: TRBV20-1; CDR3nt: TGCAGTGCTAGACAGGAGTCAGGGGGCACTGAAGCTTTCTTT; CDR3aa: CSARQESGGTEAFF
d_gene: NA; j_gene: TRBJ2-7; abundance: NA; v_gene: TRBV6-2/TRBV6-3; CDR3nt: TGTGCCAGCAGTTACATCACCGAGCAGTACTTC; CDR3aa: CASSYITEQYF
d_gene: NA; j_gene: TRBJ1-2; abundance: few; v_gene: TRBV4-3; CDR3nt: TGCGCCAGCAGCCAAGGAGACAGGCCCCAGGGCGGCTACACCTTC; CDR3aa: CASSQGDRPQGGYTF
d_gene: NA; j_gene: TRBJ2-5; abundance: NA; v_gene: TRBV15; CDR3nt: TGTGCCACCAGCAGAGATCCCGAAGAGACCCAGTACTTC; CDR3aa: CATSRDPEETQYF
d_gene: TRBD2; j_gene: TRBJ2-7; abundance: few; v_gene: TRBV12-3/TRBV12-4; CDR3nt: TGTGCCAGCACCCTTCGGGGGGGATCCTACGAGCAGTACTTC; CDR3aa: CASTLRGGSYEQYF
d_gene: TRBD2; j_gene: TRBJ2-3; abundance: NA; v_gene: TRBV20-1; CDR3nt: TGCAGTGCTATTCTAGCGGGAGGTTACACAGATACGCAGTATTTT; CDR3aa: CSAILAGGYTDTQYF
d_gene: TRBD2; j_gene: TRBJ2-5; abundance: NA; v_gene: TRBV9; CDR3nt: TGTGCCAGCAGCGTATGGCTAGCGGGAGAGACCCAGTACTTC; CDR3aa: CASSVWLAGETQYF
d_gene: NA; j_gene: TRBJ1-1; abundance: NA; v_gene: TRBV4-2; CDR3nt: TGTGCCAGCAGCCCATCCCGGGACATTTATGCTGAAGCTTTCTTT; CDR3aa: CASSPSRDIYAEAFF
d_gene: NA; j_gene: TRBJ2-7; abundance: many; v_gene: TRBV11-1; CDR3nt: TGTGCCAGCAGCTTAGCCCCCAGGGTCGAGTCCTACGAGCAGTACTTC; CDR3aa: CASSLAPRVESYEQYF
d_gene: NA; j_gene: TRBJ1-5; abundance: few; v_gene: TRBV27; CDR3nt: TGTGCCAGCAGTTCGACAGGAGACCTTTATCAGCCCCAGCATTTT; CDR3aa: CASSSTGDLYQPQHF
d_gene: NA; j_gene: TRBJ1-1; abundance: many; v_gene: TRBV6-1; CDR3nt: TGTGCCAGTTTGGACGGGAACACTGAAGCTTTCTTT; CDR3aa: CASLDGNTEAFF
d_gene: NA; j_gene: TRBJ1-2; abundance: NA; v_gene: TRBV29-1; CDR3nt: TGCAGCGTTGAAGATATTCAGGGCAGTGGCTACACCTTC; CDR3aa: CSVEDIQGSGYTF
d_gene: NA; j_gene: TRBJ1-5; abundance: NA; v_gene: TRBV6-1; CDR3nt: TGTGCCAGCAGTGACAGTCCGGCCAATCAGCCCCAGCATTTT; CDR3aa: CASSDSPANQPQHF
d_gene: TRBD1; j_gene: TRBJ1-6; abundance: many; v_gene: TRBV6-1; CDR3nt: TGTGCCAGCAGCCCGGGACAGGGCGTTTCACCCCTCCACTTT; CDR3aa: CASSPGQGVSPLHF
d_gene: TRBD1; j_gene: TRBJ2-7; abundance: few; v_gene: TRBV11-3; CDR3nt: TGTGCCAGCAGCTCCCGGACAGGGGCCTCGTACGAGCAGTACTTC; CDR3aa: CASSSRTGASYEQYF
d_gene: NA; j_gene: TRBJ1-3; abundance: many; v_gene: TRBV15; CDR3nt: TGTGCCACCAGCAGATCCCGGGTCGAGGGGGTCGTCGGAAACACCATATATTTT; CDR3aa: CATSRSRVEGVVGNTIYF
d_gene: NA; j_gene: TRBJ2-7; abundance: NA; v_gene: TRBV5-6; CDR3nt: TGTGCCAGCATCGATTCCGGACTAAGCGGATACGAGCAGTACTTC; CDR3aa: CASIDSGLSGYEQYF
d_gene: NA; j_gene: TRBJ1-5; abundance: NA; v_gene: TRBV6-2/TRBV6-3; CDR3nt: TGTGCCAGCAGTTACCCCGATGTTCTCAATCAGCCCCAGCATTTT; CDR3aa: CASSYPDVLNQPQHF
d_gene: NA; j_gene: TRBJ1-2; abundance: NA; v_gene: TRBV24-1; CDR3nt: TGTGCCACCAGTACCCTCAGGGATGGCTACACCTTC; CDR3aa: CATSTLRDGYTF
d_gene: NA; j_gene: TRBJ1-6; abundance: NA; v_gene: TRBV27; CDR3nt: TGTGCCAGCAGTTTACGGGCGTTCTATAATTCACCCCTCCACTTT; CDR3aa: CASSLRAFYNSPLHF
d_gene: NA; j_gene: TRBJ2-7; abundance: many; v_gene: TRBV20-1; CDR3nt: TGCAGTGCTAGAGATGGGTGGACTCCACAATACGAGCAGTACTTC; CDR3aa: CSARDGWTPQYEQYF
d_gene: NA; j_gene: TRBJ1-2; abundance: many; v_gene: TRBV30; CDR3nt: TGTGCCTGGAGTCTGGACTTGAACTATGGCTACACCTTC; CDR3aa: CAWSLDLNYGYTF
d_gene: NA; j_gene: TRBJ1-2; abundance: many; v_gene: TRBV2; CDR3nt: TGTGCCAGCACCGCTGTTTATGGCTACACCTTC; CDR3aa: CASTAVYGYTF
d_gene: NA; j_gene: TRBJ2-7; abundance: many; v_gene: TRBV15; CDR3nt: TGTGCCACCAGTGTGGGGGGATCCTACGAGCAGTACTTC; CDR3aa: CATSVGGSYEQYF
d_gene: TRBD1; j_gene: TRBJ1-2; abundance: many; v_gene: TRBV19; CDR3nt: TGTGCCAGTAGTCGACAGGGGGCGACGTATGGCTACACCTTC; CDR3aa: CASSRQGATYGYTF
d_gene: NA; j_gene: TRBJ1-5; abundance: many; v_gene: TRBV6-4; CDR3nt: TGTGCCAGCAGTGAGACAAGCAATCAGCCCCAGCATTTT; CDR3aa: CASSETSNQPQHF
d_gene: TRBD1; j_gene: TRBJ2-7; abundance: NA; v_gene: TRBV2; CDR3nt: TGTGCCAGCAGTGTGGACAGGGGCCACGAGCAGTACTTC; CDR3aa: CASSVDRGHEQYF
d_gene: NA; j_gene: TRBJ1-1; abundance: NA; v_gene: TRBV20-1; CDR3nt: TGCAGTGCTACATGGGGGAACACTGAAGCTTTCTTT; CDR3aa: CSATWGNTEAFF
d_gene: TRBD1; j_gene: TRBJ2-7; abundance: NA; v_gene: TRBV7-8; CDR3nt: TGTGCCAGCAGCGCAACAGGGGGTCGGCGCGAGCAGTACTTC; CDR3aa: CASSATGGRREQYF
d_gene: NA; j_gene: TRBJ2-7; abundance: many; v_gene: TRBV6-1; CDR3nt: TGTGCCAGCAGTAAAAAGGGGGGGACATTCAGCTACGAGCAGTACTTC; CDR3aa: CASSKKGGTFSYEQYF
d_gene: TRBD1; j_gene: TRBJ1-1; abundance: few; v_gene: TRBV9; CDR3nt: TGTGCCAGCAGCGGAGAGACCGGGACAGGGTCCACTGAAGCTTTCTTT; CDR3aa: CASSGETGTGSTEAFF
d_gene: NA; j_gene: TRBJ1-1; abundance: many; v_gene: TRBV12-3/TRBV12-4; CDR3nt: TGTGCCAGCAGTTTTTCAGGGGCTGTTGAAGCTTTCTTT; CDR3aa: CASSFSGAVEAFF
d_gene: NA; j_gene: TRBJ1-6; abundance: many; v_gene: TRBV27; CDR3nt: TGTGCCAGCAGTCCCGACATGAATTCACCCCTCCACTTT; CDR3aa: CASSPDMNSPLHF
d_gene: NA; j_gene: TRBJ1-1; abundance: many; v_gene: TRBV12-3/TRBV12-4; CDR3nt: TGTGCCACTCACGGGGGGGCAAGAACTGAAGCTTTCTTT; CDR3aa: CATHGGARTEAFF
d_gene: NA; j_gene: TRBJ1-5; abundance: many; v_gene: TRBV5-1; CDR3nt: TGCGCCAGCAGCGCCGGGGGGCAGGATCAGCCCCAGCATTTT; CDR3aa: CASSAGGQDQPQHF
d_gene: NA; j_gene: TRBJ2-5; abundance: NA; v_gene: TRBV2; CDR3nt: TGTGCCAGCAGTGATGAGGTAGCGGTTCAAGAGACCCAGTACTTC; CDR3aa: CASSDEVAVQETQYF
d_gene: NA; j_gene: TRBJ1-3; abundance: few; v_gene: TRBV28; CDR3nt: TGTGCCAGCAGTTTTTCGATACGGGATGTCAACACCATATATTTT; CDR3aa: CASSFSIRDVNTIYF
d_gene: NA; j_gene: TRBJ1-5; abundance: many; v_gene: TRBV2; CDR3nt: TGTGCCAGCAGTGAAAGTCCCCCGCAGGGAGGGCAGCCCCAGCATTTT; CDR3aa: CASSESPPQGGQPQHF
d_gene: NA; j_gene: TRBJ1-2; abundance: many; v_gene: TRBV6-5; CDR3nt: TGTGCCAGCAGTTTAAAGACGGGGGGGGGCTATGGCTACACCTTC; CDR3aa: CASSLKTGGGYGYTF
d_gene: TRBD1; j_gene: TRBJ2-5; abundance: few; v_gene: TRBV7-8; CDR3nt: TGTGCCAGCACCCCCCGGGACAGGGCTCAAGAGACCCAGTACTTC; CDR3aa: CASTPRDRAQETQYF
d_gene: NA; j_gene: TRBJ1-6; abundance: many; v_gene: TRBV11-2; CDR3nt: TGTGCCAGCAGCTTAGAATATTCACCCCTCCACTTT; CDR3aa: CASSLEYSPLHF
d_gene: TRBD2; j_gene: TRBJ2-5; abundance: many; v_gene: TRBV12-3/TRBV12-4; CDR3nt: TGTGCCAGCAGCCGCTACCCTAGCGGGGGAATTCAAGAGACCCAGTACTTC; CDR3aa: CASSRYPSGGIQETQYF
d_gene: TRBD1; j_gene: TRBJ1-6; abundance: many; v_gene: TRBV5-1; CDR3nt: TGCGCCAGCAGCTTGGGACAGGGTAATTCACCCCTCCACTTT; CDR3aa: CASSLGQGNSPLHF
d_gene: NA; j_gene: TRBJ1-6; abundance: many; v_gene: TRBV28; CDR3nt: TGTGCCAGCAGTCAAATGCCAGGGTCCGGTAATTCACCCCTCCACTTT; CDR3aa: CASSQMPGSGNSPLHF
d_gene: NA; j_gene: TRBJ1-5; abundance: many; v_gene: TRBV19; CDR3nt: TGTGCCAGTAGTATAGTGGGGCGGAGCAATCAGCCCCAGCATTTT; CDR3aa: CASSIVGRSNQPQHF
d_gene: NA; j_gene: TRBJ1-1; abundance: many; v_gene: TRBV15; CDR3nt: TGTGCCACCAGCAGAGCTTCAGTGAACACTGAAGCTTTCTTT; CDR3aa: CATSRASVNTEAFF
d_gene: TRBD1; j_gene: TRBJ2-5; abundance: many; v_gene: TRBV12-5; CDR3nt: TGTGCTAGTGGCTCGGGACAGCCTTCAGAGACCCAGTACTTC; CDR3aa: CASGSGQPSETQYF
d_gene: NA; j_gene: TRBJ1-2; abundance: many; v_gene: TRBV28; CDR3nt: TGTGCCAGCAGTTTGGGGGTTGTTAATGGCTACACCTTC; CDR3aa: CASSLGVVNGYTF